This is a list of T cell receptor beta chains from one sample in a study of T-cell reconstitution after alpha-beta-depleted transplantation in children. MiXCR, applied by TCRdb to the PCR reads, yields one record per CDR3 protein. The sample yields around 450,000 distinct CDR3 sequences, around 15% seen once. Sequencing used PBMCs, mostly from graft donor cells, obtained 360 days after TCRalphabeta/CD19-depleted stem cell transplant. These receptors were obtained from a boy less than two years old who had a stem cell transplant for Wiskott-Aldrich syndrome, so the T cells may come from the graft donor. The CDR3 runs from the conserved cysteine through the conserved F or W. D genes are given only for firm matches. Not every row has a clone size; where given, it reads once, few, many or a size class.

>NA|TRBJ2-5|TRBV6-2/TRBV6-3|NA
TGTGCCAGCAAGCCAGGGATGAGAGAGACCCAGTACTTC
CASKPGMRETQYF
>many|TRBJ1-3|TRBV29-1|NA
TGCAGCGTTGTGACGGACCGGACAGCTGGAAACACCATATATTTT
CSVVTDRTAGNTIYF
>NA|TRBJ1-2|TRBV5-1|NA
TGCGCCAGCAGCCCGTTCGACCTGAACTATGGCTACACCTTC
CASSPFDLNYGYTF
>few|TRBJ2-4|TRBV5-1|NA
TGCGCCAGCAGCTTGTGGGCAGCGGACGCCAAAAACATTCAGTACTTC
CASSLWAADAKNIQYF
>once|TRBJ2-5|TRBV5-1|NA
TGCGCCAGCAGCTTGGGGGGCGGGCCCGAGACCCAGTACTTC
CASSLGGGPETQYF
>NA|TRBJ2-5|TRBV12-3/TRBV12-4|TRBD1
TGTGCCAGCACCTTGACAGGGGGCGAAGAGACCCAGTACTTC
CASTLTGGEETQYF
>many|TRBJ2-7|TRBV12-3/TRBV12-4|NA
TGTGCCAGCAGCCTCAGGGGTCCCTACGAGCAGTACTTC
CASSLRGPYEQYF
>NA|TRBJ2-1|TRBV24-1|TRBD2
TGTGCCACCAGTGGGGTAGCTAGCGGGAGGGTCTCCTACAATGAGCAGTTCTTC
CATSGVASGRVSYNEQFF
>few|TRBJ2-1|TRBV24-1|NA
TGTGCCACCAGTGAAGTCGAGTCAAGGGAGCAGTTCTTC
CATSEVESREQFF
>few|TRBJ2-7|TRBV25-1|TRBD2
TGTGCCAGCCGAGCAAGCGGGGGGCCCTACGAGCAGTACTTC
CASRASGGPYEQYF
>NA|TRBJ2-3|TRBV9|NA
TGTGCCAGCAGCGTGTTCGGGAACGTCACAGATACGCAGTATTTT
CASSVFGNVTDTQYF
>many|TRBJ2-3|TRBV18|TRBD1
TGTGCCAGCTCGCCCCGGGACAGGGATGCAGATACGCAGTATTTT
CASSPRDRDADTQYF
>NA|TRBJ2-2|TRBV2|TRBD2
TGTGCCAGCAGTGAGGGAAAAGGGAGGGGCACCGGGGAGCTGTTTTTT
CASSEGKGRGTGELFF
>NA|TRBJ2-5|TRBV5-1|TRBD1
TGCGCCAGCAGCTTCCAGGACAGGGGAGAGACCCAGTACTTC
CASSFQDRGETQYF
>few|TRBJ2-1|TRBV4-1|TRBD1
TGCGCCAGCAGCCTCGGATCCGGGACAGGGATGTCCTACAATGAGCAGTTCTTC
CASSLGSGTGMSYNEQFF
>NA|TRBJ2-7|TRBV20-1|TRBD1
TGCAGTGCCTCACAGGGGGCGGACGAGCAGTACTTC
CSASQGADEQYF
>NA|TRBJ2-1|TRBV12-3/TRBV12-4|TRBD2
TGTGCCAGCAGTACGGGACTAGCGGCGAGCCAGGGCCCCTACAATGAGCAGTTCTTC
CASSTGLAASQGPYNEQFF
>NA|TRBJ1-6|TRBV20-1|NA
TGCAGTGCTAGAGCAGGGGCTGCCTTTAATTCACCCCTCCACTTT
CSARAGAAFNSPLHF
>NA|TRBJ2-4|TRBV10-3|NA
TGTGCCATCAGTGAGTTTAAAAACATTCAGTACTTC
CAISEFKNIQYF
>few|TRBJ2-5|TRBV5-1|NA
TGCGCCAGCAGCTTCGGAAAAGGGGCCCAACAGGGGACCCAGTACTTC
CASSFGKGAQQGTQYF
>NA|TRBJ2-7|TRBV9|TRBD2
TGTGCCAGCAGCTTAAAGCGGGAGGCCGTCTCCTACGAGCAGTACTTC
CASSLKREAVSYEQYF
>few|TRBJ2-1|TRBV7-2|NA
TGTGCCAGCAGCTTAGCAGGGAAGGGATCCTACAATGAGCAGTTCTTC
CASSLAGKGSYNEQFF
>few|TRBJ2-2|TRBV28|NA
TGTGCCAGCAGTTATGGACAGAACACCGGGGAGCTGTTTTTT
CASSYGQNTGELFF
>few|TRBJ2-3|TRBV24-1|NA
TGTGCCACCAGTGATTTGGGTCCGGATACGCAGTATTTT
CATSDLGPDTQYF
>few|TRBJ2-7|TRBV7-2|NA
TGTGCCAGCAGCTTAGCCAAACCGGGCCCCTACGAGCAGTACTTC
CASSLAKPGPYEQYF
>many|TRBJ2-7|TRBV7-9|TRBD1
TGTGCCAGCAGCTTATATGGACAGGGGACTTCCTCCTACGAGCAGTACTTC
CASSLYGQGTSSYEQYF
>NA|TRBJ2-1|TRBV20-1|TRBD2
TGCAGTGCTAGAGATCGGGGACTAGTCTTCTACAATGAGCAGTTCTTC
CSARDRGLVFYNEQFF
>few|TRBJ2-3|TRBV7-9|NA
TGTGCCAGCAGCCCCCAGGCTGATACGCAGTATTTT
CASSPQADTQYF
>many|TRBJ2-3|TRBV5-1|TRBD1
TGCGCCAGCAGCCCTAGAGCAGGGGGCGGAACAGATACGCAGTATTTT
CASSPRAGGGTDTQYF
>NA|TRBJ2-7|TRBV7-2|TRBD2
TGTGCCAGCAGCTTACAAACTAGCGCGGTAGGGGAGCAGTACTTC
CASSLQTSAVGEQYF
>NA|TRBJ2-2|TRBV10-3|TRBD2
TGTGCCATCAGATCCGGGACTAGCGGACCCGGGGAGCTGTTTTTT
CAIRSGTSGPGELFF
>NA|TRBJ2-2|TRBV9|TRBD2
TGTGCCAGCAGCGCCTCTTGGACTAGCGGGGGGACAGGGGAGCTGTTTTTT
CASSASWTSGGTGELFF
>NA|TRBJ2-3|TRBV5-1|NA
TGCGCCAGCAACAGTCGGTGGGATGTGGATACGCAGTATTTT
CASNSRWDVDTQYF
>NA|TRBJ2-3|TRBV4-1|TRBD2
TGCGCCAGCAGCCAAGATCGAGGCGGGAGGGTAGATACGCAGTATTTT
CASSQDRGGRVDTQYF
>few|TRBJ2-7|TRBV6-5|NA
TGTGCCAGCAGTTACCCGGGACGGGTCAACTACGAGCAGTACTTC
CASSYPGRVNYEQYF
>many|TRBJ2-1|TRBV4-3|TRBD2
TGCGCCAGCAGCCGTGGACTAGCGGGAGGGGGTGAGCAGTTCTTC
CASSRGLAGGGEQFF
>few|TRBJ2-1|TRBV20-1|NA
TGCAGTGCTGGAGTCCACGGTTCCTACAATGAGCAGTTCTTC
CSAGVHGSYNEQFF
>NA|TRBJ1-5|TRBV19|NA
TGTGCCACCCAAAAAGGGTGGGATAGCAATCAGCCCCAGCATTTT
CATQKGWDSNQPQHF
>NA|TRBJ2-4|TRBV4-2|TRBD1
TGTGCCAGCAGCCAACACATTTCTGGACAGGGGGTCTCGTCTTCCAAAAACATTCAGTACTTC
CASSQHISGQGVSSSKNIQYF
>few|TRBJ2-2|TRBV27|NA
TGTGCCAGCAGTTTAAATAGGCCTAACACCGGGGAGCTGTTTTTT
CASSLNRPNTGELFF
>few|TRBJ2-7|TRBV11-2|NA
TGTGCCAGCAGCTTAGATCACTGGTACTTTAACTACGAGCAGTACTTC
CASSLDHWYFNYEQYF
>NA|TRBJ2-5|TRBV29-1|TRBD1
TGCAGCGTTGAGCGACAGGGGCTAACCCAAGAGACCCAGTACTTC
CSVERQGLTQETQYF
>few|TRBJ2-3|TRBV5-4|TRBD1
TGTGCCAGCAGCCGCCGGACAGGGGGTAGCACAGATACGCAGTATTTT
CASSRRTGGSTDTQYF
>few|TRBJ2-7|TRBV7-2|TRBD2
TGTGCCAGCAGCTTAGTGGGAACTAGCGGGAGCCACGAGCAGTACTTC
CASSLVGTSGSHEQYF
>NA|TRBJ2-5|TRBV5-1|NA
TGCGCCAGCAGCTTGGGGGTGTGGCAAGAGACCCAGTACTTC
CASSLGVWQETQYF
>few|TRBJ2-5|TRBV11-1|NA
TGTGCCAGCAGCCAAGAGTTGGTGCTTAGTAAGCTGGTGGAGACCCAGTACTTC
CASSQELVLSKLVETQYF
>once|TRBJ2-1|TRBV5-1|TRBD1
TGCGCCAGCAGCCGCGCGGGGCCCGGGACAGGGTACAATGAGCAGTTCTTC
CASSRAGPGTGYNEQFF
>few|TRBJ2-1|TRBV10-2|TRBD2
TGCGCCAGCACTATGGTAGCGGGGGGGGACGAACAGTTCTTC
CASTMVAGGDEQFF
>few|TRBJ2-5|TRBV11-1|TRBD1
TGTGCCAGCAGCTTAGGGTCAGACTACGGGACAGGCTCAGGCCAAGAGACCCAGTACTTC
CASSLGSDYGTGSGQETQYF
>few|TRBJ1-1|TRBV6-6|NA
TGTGCCAGCAGTTACCTAGAGGTCGCTGAAGCTTTCTTT
CASSYLEVAEAFF